The present entry profiles one T cell receptor beta chain with its context. This entry comes from a study of blood T cell repertoires in COVID-19. Study as a whole: Samples of COVID-19 (acute and convalescent) were obtained from the United States, Italy and Spain.

Only in-frame clones appear in the TCRdb table, and some are missing; sequencing was by immunoSEQ multiplex PCR. The sample lists nearly 400,000 clones, roughly 91% occurring once. Sequencing was done on a sample of PBMCs or T cells enriched from blood (not recorded which). The receptor comes from a woman aged 25 to 39 who had recovered from COVID-19.

CDR3 nucleotide sequence: TGCAGCGCAATCAACAGGGCGGAAGAAAAACTGTTTTTT. It yields the protein CSAINRAEEKLFF. V gene TRBV29-1 combines with J gene TRBJ1-4, with a tentative D call TRBD1 (6 bases). Germline V lookup: CDR1 SQVTM, CDR2 ANQGSEA. Deletions cut 7 bases from V and 8 bases from J, with 17 bases between. This CDR3 contains 13 residues.